One sample yielded the 30 T cell receptor beta chains listed below, sequenced in a study of T cell changes during pregnancy in multiple sclerosis. TCRdb's table, derived via immunoSEQ multiplex PCR, lists solely in-frame clones and lacks some. The sample lists some 37,000 clones; around 90% were seen once. Source: CD4+ T cells from peripheral blood mononuclear cells, taken in the first trimester of pregnancy. These receptors were taken from a female donor with multiple sclerosis, enrolled in a pregnancy study.

In its sample, this clone was seen a few times. V and J are TRBV7-3 and TRBJ1-6, with D hard to call. Between the trimmed V and J ends, which lost 5 bases and 9 bases, there was a span of 14 bases. This CDR3 region has 14 residues. Per the germline V gene, CDR1 is SGHTA and CDR2 is FQGTGA. The CDR3 DNA reads as TGTGCCAGCAGCCGGGAGGCAGGACGTTCACCCCTCCACTTT. Amino acids: CASSREAGRSPLHF.

The chain joins TRBV14 to TRBJ1-4; possibly TRBD1 for D (5 bases). Germline CDR1 and CDR2: SGHDN and FVKESK. The CDR3 length is 16 residues. V dropped 0 bases and J dropped 4 bases, with 12 bases sitting between them. The CDR3 DNA reads TGTGCCAGCAGCCAAGATATGGGACTCCTTAATGAAAAACTGTTTTTT. This codes for CASSQDMGLLNEKLFF.

The chain couples TRBV28 to TRBJ1-3; 7 bases line up with TRBD1. J gave up 3 bases and V 1 base, and 6 bases lay outside the gene matches. CDR3 length equals 16 residues. CDR1 is MDHEN and CDR2 is SYDVKM in the germline V gene. CDR3 in DNA: TGTGCCAGCAGTTTATATGACAGGGTATTTGGAAACACCATATATTTT. Protein product: CASSLYDRVFGNTIYF. Full variable domain (rest looked up from reference TRBV28 and TRBJ1-3): DVKVTQSSRYLVKRTGEKVFLECVQDMDHENMFWYRQDPGLGLRLIYFSYDVKMKEKGDIPEGYSVSREKKERFSLILESASTNQTSMYLCASSLYDRVFGNTIYFGEGSWLTVV.

The rearrangement joins TRBV9 to TRBJ1-6; a weak D match, TRBD1 (6 bases). Germline values: CDR1 SGDLS, CDR2 YYNGEE. Deletions cut 3 bases from V and 5 bases from J, with 12 bases between. The CDR3 loop spans 15 amino acids. CDR3 region: CASSARGRNNSPLHF. The CDR3 DNA sequence: TGTGCCAGCAGCGCCAGGGGACGGAATAATTCACCCCTCCACTTT.

CDR3 nucleotide sequence: TGCGCCAGCAGCCAGGACATTCGAGAGACCCAGTACTTC. Translation: CASSQDIRETQYF. The chain combines TRBV5-1 with TRBJ2-5; possibly TRBD1 for D (5 bases). The germline gives CDR1 SGHRS, CDR2 YFSETQ. V dropped 4 bases and J dropped 4 bases, with 11 bases sitting between them. This CDR3 has 13 amino acids.

The rearrangement uses TRBV4-1 and TRBJ1-4, with no clear D. This CDR3 region has 14 residues. Trimming stripped 4 bases from V and 8 bases from J, with 14 bases between. Germline values: CDR1 MGHRA, CDR2 YSYEKL. The CDR3 DNA is TGCGCCAGCAGCCCCTTCGTTGTGCGGGAAAAACTGTTTTTT. Residues: CASSPFVVREKLFF.

The rearrangement links TRBV5-8 to TRBJ1-5, with 8 bases lining up with TRBD1. Germline CDR1 SGHTS, CDR2 YDEGEE. The CDR3 spans 17 residues. V shed 6 bases and J 0 bases; nucleotides not matched to a gene: 11. CDR3 loop: CASIPGTGVYSNQPQHF. CDR3 bases: TGTGCCAGCATCCCTGGGACAGGAGTTTATAGCAATCAGCCCCAGCATTTT.

The J gene is TRBJ2-7, the V gene TRBV6-1; 8 positions match TRBD1. V lost 0 bases and J lost 0; bases outside the gene matches: 7. The germline V gene has CDR1 MNHNS and CDR2 SASEGT. This CDR3 has 17 residues. The CDR3 spells CASSEAPGQANSYEQYF. The CDR3 nucleotides read TGTGCCAGCAGTGAAGCACCGGGACAGGCGAACTCCTACGAGCAGTACTTC.

The gene calls are TRBV7-2 and TRBJ1-6; the D is unclear. This CDR3 is 15 amino acids long. Deletions cut 2 bases from V and 9 bases from J, with 14 bases between. The germline CDR1 and CDR2 sequences are SGHTA and FQGNSA. CDR3 nucleotide sequence: TGTGCCAGCAGCTTAAATTTTTCCGGTGGTTCACCCCTCCACTTT. Encoded protein: CASSLNFSGGSPLHF.

This clone was counted a few times. The chain combines TRBV5-4 with TRBJ1-3; 9 bases are a match to TRBD1. The CDR3 covers 14 residues. Looked up from germline, CDR1 is SGHNT and CDR2 is YYREEE (reference sequence). Germline trimming cut 4 bases from V and 4 bases from J; bases unmatched to any gene: 3. As DNA, the CDR3 is TGTGCCAGCAGCGGTGACAGGGGGGGAAACACCATATATTTT. Amino acid sequence: CASSGDRGGNTIYF.

This clone has more than one count but fewer than ten. V usage is TRBV27 and J usage is TRBJ2-1; 8 bases map to TRBD2. The CDR3 spans 16 residues. Trimming removed 2 bases from V and 6 bases from J; junction bases left unmatched: 9. Germline CDR1 is MNHEY and CDR2 is SMNVEV (reference sequence). CDR3 residues: CASSLAAGGAFNEQFF. CDR3 DNA sequence: TGTGCCAGCAGTTTAGCAGCCGGGGGGGCCTTCAATGAGCAGTTCTTC.

CDR3 sequence reads: CASSRGQGGEKLFF. CDR3 sequence (DNA): TGTGCCAGTAGTAGGGGACAGGGAGGCGAAAAACTGTTTTTT. The chain combines TRBV19 with TRBJ1-4, with TRBD1 matching over 9 bases. This CDR3 has 14 amino acids. CDR1 and CDR2 (germline): LNHDA, SQIVND (reference sequence). With 4 bases clipped from V and 8 bases from J, the junction kept 5 bases outside the gene matches.

In DNA form, the CDR3 reads TGTGCCAGCAGCTCGGTCAGGGGTGGAACGCAGTATTTT. This encodes CASSSVRGGTQYF. The chain uses TRBV11-3 and TRBJ2-3, with TRBD1 as a possible D gene (6 bases). The CDR3 sequence is 13 residues long. V gave up 4 bases and J gave up 9 bases, with 14 bases separating them. In germline, CDR1 is SGHNT, CDR2 YENEEA.

V gene TRBV28 combines with J gene TRBJ1-1; possible D gene TRBD1, 6 bases. Germline CDR1 reads MDHEN; CDR2 reads SYDVKM. The V and J ends lost 6 bases and 9 bases respectively, with 14 bases between them. The CDR3 is 12 residues long. The CDR3: CASSLTGDQAFF. The DNA for the CDR3 is TGTGCCAGCAGCTTGACAGGAGATCAAGCTTTCTTT.

The rearrangement links TRBV6-5 to TRBJ2-3; D perhaps matches TRBD1 (6 bases). Per the germline V gene, CDR1 is MNHEY and CDR2 is SVGAGI. V gave up 7 bases and J gave up 7 bases, with 12 bases separating them. This CDR3 has 12 amino acids. The CDR3 DNA sequence: TGTGCCAGCAAAAAGGACAGCAATACGCAGTATTTT. It is translated as CASKKDSNTQYF.

V and J are TRBV18 and TRBJ1-3; no clear D. The length of the CDR3 is 14 residues. Looked up from germline, CDR1 is KGHSH and CDR2 is LQKENI. V lost 1 base and J lost 2, with 6 bases in between. In nucleotides, the CDR3 is TGTGCCAGCTCACCACGAGGAGCTGGAAACACCATATATTTT. Translated: CASSPRGAGNTIYF.

The chain uses TRBV6-6 and TRBJ1-5, with TRBD1 identical over 8 bases. In germline, CDR1 is MNHNY, CDR2 SVGAGI (reference sequence). V shed 6 bases and J 3 bases; nucleotides not matched to a gene: 7. The CDR3 length is 15 residues. CDR3 protein: CASSLTGASNQPQHF. The DNA of the CDR3 is TGTGCCAGCAGCTTGACAGGGGCCTCCAATCAGCCCCAGCATTTT.

This chain uses TRBV5-4 with TRBJ1-6; D call uncertain. V lost 9 bases, J lost 5 bases, and 12 bases lay in between. The CDR3 loop spans 13 amino acids. CDR1 is SGHNT and CDR2 is YYREEE in the germline V gene (reference sequence). The CDR3 loop is CATLTDNNSPLHF. CDR3 in DNA: TGTGCCACCTTAACCGACAATAATTCACCCCTCCACTTT.

The genes are TRBV6-1 and TRBJ1-2, with D unclear. V was shortened by 5 bases and J by 4 bases, with 14 bases between the two germline ends. Per the germline V gene, CDR1 is MNHNS and CDR2 is SASEGT. The length of the CDR3 is 14 residues. CDR3 bases: TGTGCCAGCAGTCCGGACTGGGGTGTCTATGGCTACACCTTC. Translating gives CASSPDWGVYGYTF.

The genes are TRBV4-2 and TRBJ1-2, with D maybe TRBD1 (6 bases). Germline values: CDR1 LGHNA, CDR2 YNFKEQ. V was cut by 0 bases and J by 8 bases, with 16 bases left in between. This CDR3 contains 15 residues. DNA of the CDR3: TGTGCCAGCAGCCAAGATAGGGCGGGGGCGAGCGGCTACACCTTC. It specifies CASSQDRAGASGYTF.

There are a few counts of this clone. The chain recombines TRBV19 with TRBJ1-1; 7 nucleotides align to TRBD1. V gave up 5 bases and J gave up 2 bases; unmatched junction bases: 5. The length of the CDR3 is 14 residues. In germline, CDR1 is LNHDA, CDR2 SQIVND (reference sequence). The CDR3 reads CASSARTGNTEAFF. The CDR3 DNA sequence: TGTGCCAGTAGTGCCAGGACAGGCAACACTGAAGCTTTCTTT.

This clone has a handful of counts. The CDR3 here is CAGYNDRNTEAFF. Here the CDR3 DNA reads TGTGCCGGATATAATGACAGAAACACTGAAGCTTTCTTT. V and J are TRBV30 and TRBJ1-1; the D gene is possibly TRBD1 (5 bases). The germline gives CDR1 GTSNPN, CDR2 SVGIG (reference sequence). The V gene lost 8 bases and the J gene lost 2 bases, with 15 bases spanning the gap. This CDR3 has 13 amino acids.

The chain joins TRBV7-2 to TRBJ1-2; maybe TRBD1 (6 bases). The CDR3 totals 13 residues. V was clipped by 1 base and J by 4 bases, with 7 bases between them. CDR1 is SGHTA, CDR2 FQGNSA, per germline. DNA for the CDR3: TGTGCCAGCAGCTTAGGGACAGCCTATGGCTACACCTTC. Amino acids: CASSLGTAYGYTF.

The chain couples TRBV10-3 to TRBJ1-1; perhaps TRBD1 as D (6 bases). Germline-derived CDR1 and CDR2 are ENHRY and SYGVKD. Trimming removed 0 bases at V and 4 bases at J, with 15 bases between. The CDR3 is made up of 16 amino acids. Written as DNA, the CDR3 is TGTGCCATCAGTGAGTCGAGGCAGGGGAAACGCACTGAAGCTTTCTTT. It translates to CAISESRQGKRTEAFF.

The CDR3 here is CASSVRARQETQYF. The CDR3 DNA sequence: TGCGCCAGCAGCGTCAGGGCCCGACAAGAGACCCAGTACTTC. The chain joins TRBV5-1 to TRBJ2-5; possible D gene TRBD1, 5 bases. Trimming removed 4 bases from V and 2 bases from J, with 12 bases in between. Germline CDR1 is SGHRS and CDR2 is YFSETQ. The CDR3 runs 14 residues.

The chain recombines TRBV9 with TRBJ1-6; no definite D call. V lost 0 bases and J lost 0, with 10 bases in between. CDR3 size: 17 residues. Germline lookup yields CDR1 SGDLS and CDR2 YYNGEE. The CDR3 loop reads CASSVEQQSSYNSPLHF. Here the CDR3 DNA reads TGTGCCAGCAGCGTAGAACAGCAGAGCTCCTATAATTCACCCCTCCACTTT.

This sequence joins TRBV28 and TRBJ2-1; 11 bases line up with TRBD2. The J segment lost 7 bases and the V segment lost 3 bases, leaving 14 bases of the junction unmatched. The V gene's germline CDR1 is MDHEN and CDR2 SYDVKM. CDR3 length: 18 residues. The CDR3 DNA follows: TGTGCCAGCAGTTTCGGAACAACTAGCGGGAGAAGGGGTAATGAGCAGTTCTTC. Amino acids: CASSFGTTSGRRGNEQFF.

The V gene is TRBV5-1, the J gene TRBJ1-2; D is undetermined. Germline loops: CDR1 SGHRS, CDR2 YFSETQ. This CDR3 comprises 15 residues. Between the trimmed V and J ends, which lost 3 bases and 8 bases, there was a span of 20 bases. CDR3 sequence: CASSSREGGPGGYTF. The CDR3 DNA reads TGCGCCAGCAGCTCCCGGGAAGGCGGTCCTGGAGGCTACACCTTC.

The chain recombines TRBV28 with TRBJ1-2, with TRBD1 matching 8 bases. The CDR3 runs 15 residues. CDR1 and CDR2 (germline): MDHEN, SYDVKM. J gave up 8 bases and V 5 bases, and 13 bases lay outside the gene matches. CDR3 bases: TGTGCCAGCAGTGCCCCCCCTCAGGGGGCTGGAGGCTACACCTTC. It codes for CASSAPPQGAGGYTF.

The chain links TRBV7-9 to TRBJ2-4; TRBD1 matches at 7 bases. Germline CDR1 and CDR2: SEHNR and FQNEAQ (reference sequence). The CDR3 spans 14 residues. Unmatched junction bases numbered 4, after V lost 1 base and J lost 7 bases. The CDR3 loop is CASSLGYRGNIQYF. CDR3 DNA sequence: TGTGCCAGCAGCTTAGGTTACAGGGGCAACATTCAGTACTTC.